Below are 17 T cell receptor beta chains sequenced from a single sample in a study of shared clonotypes between healthy human individuals. Terminally differentiated effector memory CD45RA+ cells were excluded from the naive CD8 cells, which were CD45RO-negative and positively selected for CCR7. Data came from immunoSEQ multiplex PCR; TCRdb stores just in-frame clones and leaves some out. The sample records about 2.1 million clones, 93% being singletons. Sequenced material: naive CD8+ T cells from PBMCs. The receptor source for this set is a man between 18 and 35 years old in good health. Some clones in this sample may be carry-over from other donors' samples.

This sequence joins TRBV30 and TRBJ2-1; 9 nucleotides match TRBD1. V shed 2 bases, J shed 7 bases, and the junction held 6 bases outside the gene matches. CDR1 and CDR2 (germline): GTSNPN, SVGIG (reference sequence). The CDR3 is made up of 14 amino acids. Written as DNA, the CDR3 is TGTGCCTGGAGTCCGGGACAGGGACTAAATGAGCAGTTCTTC. Translated, it gives CAWSPGQGLNEQFF.

This chain connects TRBV15 to TRBJ1-1, with D hard to call. The CDR3 runs to 15 residues. Trimming pared 3 bases from V and 5 bases from J, leaving 16 bases between. Per the germline V gene, CDR1 is LNHNV and CDR2 is YYDKDF (reference sequence). Written as DNA, the CDR3 is TGTGCCACCAGCAGGCCCCCCCTCGGAGGGACTGAAGCTTTCTTT. This translates into CATSRPPLGGTEAFF.

The rearrangement links TRBV5-1 to TRBJ1-1; D is unclear. This CDR3 is built from 12 residues. Between the trimmed V and J ends, which lost 4 bases and 7 bases, there was a span of 11 bases. Per germline, CDR1 SGHRS and CDR2 YFSETQ. In DNA, the CDR3 is TGCGCCAGCAGCCCAGATGTCGTTGAAGCTTTCTTT. Protein product: CASSPDVVEAFF.

J is TRBJ2-7 and V is TRBV29-1; D unclear. The CDR3 spans 13 residues. The germline gives CDR1 SQVTM, CDR2 ANQGSEA. Trimming shortened V by 0 bases and J by 2 bases, and 8 bases separated the two germline ends. The CDR3 protein is CSVEDPGTYEQYF. CDR3 nucleotides: TGCAGCGTTGAAGATCCGGGTACCTACGAGCAGTACTTC.

The chain combines TRBV6-5 with TRBJ2-7, with D possibly TRBD2 on 5 matching bases. CDR1 is MNHEY, CDR2 SVGAGI, per germline. This CDR3 contains 14 residues. V was cut by 2 bases and J by 7 bases, with 15 bases left in between. The chain's CDR3 is CASSYTRTGGEQYF. The CDR3 DNA reads as TGTGCCAGCAGTTACACTAGGACCGGCGGGGAGCAGTACTTC.

This chain links TRBV7-2 with TRBJ2-1; TRBD1 matches at 7 bases. The CDR3 consists of 15 residues. Germline values: CDR1 SGHTA, CDR2 FQGNSA. V lost 6 bases to trimming and J lost 5 bases; unmatched junction nucleotides: 10. In DNA, the CDR3 is TGTGCCAGCAGTTCCCGACAGGGTAATGACAATGAGCAGTTCTTC. Its protein product is CASSSRQGNDNEQFF.

V gene TRBV27 combines with J gene TRBJ1-2, with TRBD1 as a possible D gene (5 bases). Per germline, CDR1 MNHEY and CDR2 SMNVEV (reference sequence). V was trimmed by 5 bases and J by 2 bases, leaving 9 bases between them. There are 13 residues in the CDR3. The CDR3 DNA reads TGTGCCAGCAGTGACAGCTTCAACTATGGCTACACCTTC. Residues: CASSDSFNYGYTF.

J is TRBJ1-1 and V is TRBV27, with D unclear. Germline CDR1 is MNHEY and CDR2 is SMNVEV (reference sequence). The CDR3 is 15 amino acids. V lost 7 bases and J lost 0, with 15 bases in between. This CDR3 reads CASNPRLSMNTEAFF. CDR3 DNA sequence: TGTGCCAGCAATCCCCGATTGAGCATGAACACTGAAGCTTTCTTT.

The CDR3 region has the DNA TGTGCCAGCAGCTTAGGACACCCGAGCTCCTACAATGAGCAGTTCTTC. It yields the protein CASSLGHPSSYNEQFF. The V call is TRBV7-8, the J call TRBJ2-1; D gene ambiguous. Germline V gene data show CDR1 as SGHVS and CDR2 as FQNEAQ. The CDR3 extends over 16 amino acids. Trimming removed 1 base at V and 0 bases at J, with 10 bases between. Full variable domain (missing parts from reference TRBV7-8 and TRBJ2-1): GAGVSQSPRYKVAKRGQDVALRCDPISGHVSLFWYQQALGQGPEFLTYFQNEAQLDKSGLPSDRFFAERPEGSVSTLKIQRTQQEDSAVYLCASSLGHPSSYNEQFFGPGTRLTVL.

This clone was detected only a few times. V usage is TRBV7-9 and J usage is TRBJ2-5; D unclear. Trimming cost V 5 bases and J 5 bases, with 12 bases left between them. Germline V lookup: CDR1 SEHNR, CDR2 FQNEAQ (reference sequence). CDR3 length: 13 residues. CDR3 bases: TGTGCCAGCAGCCCAAGCGAGGCGGAGACCCAGTACTTC. Protein sequence: CASSPSEAETQYF.

V usage is TRBV2 and J usage is TRBJ2-7, with D perhaps matching TRBD2 (6 bases). This CDR3 comprises 14 residues. Per germline, CDR1 SNHLY and CDR2 FYNNEI. V dropped 1 base and J dropped 0 bases, with 7 bases sitting between them. CDR3 residues: CASSEVGGSYEQYF. The DNA of the CDR3 is TGTGCCAGCAGTGAAGTCGGGGGCTCCTACGAGCAGTACTTC.

This rearrangement joins TRBV7-7 to TRBJ2-3, with D perhaps matching TRBD1 or TRBD2 (6 bases each). Between the trimmed V and J ends, which lost 0 bases and 5 bases, there was a span of 9 bases. The length of the CDR3 is 14 residues. Looked up from germline, CDR1 is SSHAT and CDR2 is FNYEAQ (reference sequence). CDR3 protein: CASSLAGGQDTQYF. The CDR3 region has the DNA TGTGCCAGCAGCTTAGCGGGGGGCCAAGATACGCAGTATTTT.

V is TRBV4-1 and J is TRBJ1-5; D is perhaps TRBD1 (6 bases). Germline values: CDR1 MGHRA, CDR2 YSYEKL. Trimming shortened V by 1 base and J by 6 bases, and 13 bases separated the two germline ends. The CDR3 sequence is 15 residues long. This CDR3 reads CASSQVAGGGQPQHF. DNA for the CDR3: TGCGCCAGCAGCCAAGTCGCTGGGGGCGGTCAGCCCCAGCATTTT.

The sample holds one count of this clone. This chain links TRBV29-1 with TRBJ2-5; possibly TRBD1 or TRBD2 for D (5 bases each). TRBJ2-7 explains the end of the DNA better; the J call may be wrong. The CDR3 runs 15 residues. Per germline, CDR1 SQVTM and CDR2 ANQGSEA. CDR3 DNA: TGCAGCGTTGAAGTTCCGGGACGGACACCTTACGAGCAGTACTTC. Protein: CSVEVPGRTPYEQYF.

The chain uses TRBV30 and TRBJ1-2; TRBD1 matches at 7 bases. The CDR3 contains 15 residues. CDR1 is GTSNPN and CDR2 is SVGIG in the germline V gene (reference sequence). Trimming took 5 bases from V and 1 from J; bases not matched to a gene: 10. The CDR3 DNA follows: TGTGCCTGGGTCCAACCAGGGGGAAGTAACTATGGCTACACCTTC. Encoded protein: CAWVQPGGSNYGYTF.

Points on this clone: The sample holds other DNA sequences that translate to the same CDR3. The V gene is TRBV10-3, the J gene TRBJ1-4; tentatively, D is TRBD1 (5 bases). Trimming took 6 bases from V and 4 from J, leaving 9 bases between them. CDR1 and CDR2 from the germline V gene are ENHRY and SYGVKD. This CDR3 has 13 amino acids. The CDR3 sequence is CAIRGVLNEKLFF. CDR3 bases: TGTGCCATCAGGGGGGTTCTTAATGAAAAACTGTTTTTT.

The genes are TRBV28 and TRBJ2-7; D gene uncertain. In germline, CDR1 is MDHEN, CDR2 SYDVKM. This CDR3 region has 16 residues. The V end lost 2 bases, the J end lost 0 bases, and 14 bases lay between the germline ends. CDR3 bases: TGTGCCAGCAGTTTAGTGTCCCTAAAAAGCTCCTACGAGCAGTACTTC. Its translation: CASSLVSLKSSYEQYF. Combining the CDR3 with reference TRBV28 and TRBJ2-7 gives the whole variable domain DVKVTQSSRYLVKRTGEKVFLECVQDMDHENMFWYRQDPGLGLRLIYFSYDVKMKEKGDIPEGYSVSREKKERFSLILESASTNQTSMYLCASSLVSLKSSYEQYFGPGTRLTVT.